The clone carrying this TCR beta chain has just a few counts. The antigen remains undetermined. This record comes from a study of identical twins. Broader study findings: Reduced insertions were recorded for abundant cord blood beta clonotypes, with no such pattern in memory repertoires. Excess twin sharing in beta out-of-frame sequences was weaker.

Germline CDR1 reads MGHRA; CDR2 reads YSYEKL. The CDR3 consists of 13 residues. Trimming pared 4 bases from V and 5 bases from J, leaving 12 bases between. A universal primer site arose from template switching, and cDNA bore unique molecular identifiers. Each CDR3 protein gets one entry after TCRdb re-called the 5' RACE reads with MiXCR. The sample carries roughly 630,000 distinct CDR3 sequences, around 7.4% recorded once. These data also featured in a second study, about yellow fever vaccine responses in identical twins. That source reports: Twins reportedly appeared to share part of their vaccine T cell response while keeping part individual.

This TCR derives from a young woman in good health. The sequencing input was PBMCs. This chain connects TRBV4-1 to TRBJ2-7, with TRBD1 as a possible D gene (5 bases). In DNA form, the CDR3 reads TGCGCCAGCAGCCCACGAGTGGGGCACGAGCAGTACGTC. It encodes CASSPRVGHEQYV.